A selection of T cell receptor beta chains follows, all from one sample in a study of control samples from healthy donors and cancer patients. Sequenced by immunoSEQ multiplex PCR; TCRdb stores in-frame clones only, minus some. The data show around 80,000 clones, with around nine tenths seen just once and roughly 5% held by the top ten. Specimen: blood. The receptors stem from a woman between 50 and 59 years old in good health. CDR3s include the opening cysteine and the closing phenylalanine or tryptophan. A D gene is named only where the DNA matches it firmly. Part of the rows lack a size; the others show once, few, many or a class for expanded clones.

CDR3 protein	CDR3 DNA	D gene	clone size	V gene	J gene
CASSFPGLGIGGSYNEQFF	TGTGCCAGCAGCTTCCCGGGACTTGGAATTGGAGGATCCTACAATGAGCAGTTCTTC	.	.	TRBV7-9	TRBJ2-1
CASSNWPNTEAFF	TGTGCCAGTAGTAATTGGCCGAACACTGAAGCTTTCTTT	.	few	TRBV19	TRBJ1-1
CASISAVGSGNTIYF	TGTGCCAGCATCTCCGCGGTTGGCTCTGGAAACACCATATATTTT	.	.	TRBV7-9	TRBJ1-3
CASSTPGQGAGELFF	TGTGCCAGTAGTACCCCGGGACAGGGGGCCGGGGAGCTGTTTTTT	TRBD1	.	TRBV19	TRBJ2-2
CASSQDSSSGNTIYF	TGTGCCAGCAGCCAAGATTCATCTTCTGGAAACACCATATATTTT	.	.	TRBV3-1/TRBV3-2	TRBJ1-3
CSVGDRSSTDTQYF	TGCAGCGTTGGGGACAGATCTAGCACAGATACGCAGTATTTT	TRBD1	.	TRBV29-1	TRBJ2-3
CSVVMDIQYF	TGCAGCGTAGTAATGGACATTCAGTACTTC	.	.	TRBV29-1	TRBJ2-4
CATSRVGLAGDYEQYF	TGTGCCACCAGCAGAGTTGGACTAGCGGGGGACTACGAGCAGTACTTC	TRBD2	.	TRBV15	TRBJ2-7
CASSRGTGELFF	TGTGCCAGCAGCCGAGGAACCGGGGAGCTGTTTTTT	.	.	TRBV7-9	TRBJ2-2
CASSHYSGTAYGYTF	TGTGCCAGCAGTCATTATTCCGGGACTGCCTATGGCTACACCTTC	.	.	TRBV5-8	TRBJ1-2
CASSLAFGQPQHF	TGTGCCAGCAGCTTGGCCTTCGGTCAGCCCCAGCATTTT	.	.	TRBV5-5	TRBJ1-5
CAAPESNQPQHF	TGTGCCGCGCCAGAGAGCAATCAGCCCCAGCATTTT	.	.	TRBV21-1	TRBJ1-5
CATSDSGPSRELFF	TGTGCCACCAGTGACTCCGGTCCCTCAAGGGAGCTGTTTTTT	.	.	TRBV24-1	TRBJ2-2
CASSVGLAGPGELFF	TGTGCCAGCAGTGTAGGTCTAGCGGGGCCCGGGGAGCTGTTTTTT	TRBD2	.	TRBV2	TRBJ2-2
CASSQGGAGAYTIYF	TGTGCCAGCAGCCAAGGGGGTGCGGGGGCATACACCATATATTTT	.	.	TRBV3-1/TRBV3-2	TRBJ1-3
CASSPWYPTDTQYF	TGTGCCAGCAGCCCGTGGTACCCGACAGATACGCAGTATTTT	.	.	TRBV3-1/TRBV3-2	TRBJ2-3
CASSILLGQGVSGYTF	TGTGCCAGCAGTATCCTACTAGGACAGGGAGTATCTGGCTACACCTTC	TRBD1	.	TRBV27	TRBJ1-2
CASSPGTLNTEAFF	TGTGCCAGTAGTCCAGGGACACTGAACACTGAAGCTTTCTTT	.	.	TRBV19	TRBJ1-1
CASRGHRVGEKLFF	TGTGCCAGCAGAGGGCACAGGGTAGGAGAAAAACTGTTTTTT	.	.	TRBV2	TRBJ1-4
CASSLFSGTYEQYF	TGTGCCAGCTCACTATTCTCAGGAACCTACGAGCAGTACTTC	.	once	TRBV18	TRBJ2-7
CATSDLDRKNEKLFF	TGTGCCACCAGTGATTTGGACAGGAAGAATGAAAAACTGTTTTTT	.	once	TRBV24-1	TRBJ1-4
CASSEALQGNSYNSPLHF	TGTGCCAGCAGTGAAGCGCTACAAGGAAACTCCTATAATTCACCCCTCCACTTT	.	.	TRBV6-1	TRBJ1-6
CASSQAGTGNEKLFF	TGTGCCAGCAGCCAAGCCGGGACAGGGAACGAAAAACTGTTTTTT	TRBD1	.	TRBV3-1/TRBV3-2	TRBJ1-4
CASSLDRLNTEAFF	TGTGCCAGCAGTCTGGACCGATTGAACACTGAAGCTTTCTTT	.	.	TRBV6-5	TRBJ1-1
CASRAGYSNQPQHF	TGTGCCAGCCGGGCGGGTTATAGCAATCAGCCCCAGCATTTT	.	.	TRBV6-5	TRBJ1-5
CASSYGTSYEQYF	TGTGCCAGCAGCTATGGGACTTCCTACGAGCAGTACTTC	.	.	TRBV5-6	TRBJ2-7
CASSAQPSTDTQYF	TGTGCCAGCAGTGCTCAGCCGAGCACAGATACGCAGTATTTT	.	.	TRBV6-4	TRBJ2-3
CASNSGTSAQYF	TGTGCCAGCAACTCCGGGACTAGCGCGCAGTATTTT	TRBD2	.	TRBV6-5	TRBJ2-3
CASSPQNSGGLYEQYF	TGTGCCAGCTCACCTCAGAATAGCGGGGGCCTCTACGAGCAGTACTTC	TRBD2	.	TRBV18	TRBJ2-7
CASSIIGGNEKLFF	TGTGCCAGTAGTATCATAGGAGGTAATGAAAAACTGTTTTTT	.	medium-sized	TRBV19	TRBJ1-4
CASSETGQGVGGYTF	TGTGCCAGCAGTGAAACGGGACAGGGGGTAGGAGGCTACACCTTC	TRBD1	.	TRBV6-4	TRBJ1-2
CASSIQVNQPQHF	TGTGCCAGTAGTATACAGGTCAATCAGCCCCAGCATTTT	.	.	TRBV19	TRBJ1-5
CASTETGGAASQYF	TGTGCCAGTACCGAAACAGGGGGCGCCGCTTCGCAGTACTTC	TRBD1	.	TRBV19	TRBJ2-7
CASSHNGPYEQYF	TGTGCCAGCAGCCACAACGGCCCGTATGAGCAGTACTTC	.	.	TRBV3-1/TRBV3-2	TRBJ2-7
CAGGAPFYEQYF	TGTGCCGGAGGGGCTCCCTTCTACGAGCAGTACTTC	.	once	TRBV30	TRBJ2-7
CASTTRSHGYTF	TGTGCCAGCACCACCAGGAGTCATGGCTACACCTTC	.	.	TRBV7-9	TRBJ1-2
CASSPRGQGGGSSYEQYF	TGTGCCAGCAGCCCTCGGGGACAGGGGGGAGGAAGCTCCTACGAGCAGTACTTC	TRBD1	.	TRBV27	TRBJ2-7
CASSPPGVVAKNIQYF	TGTGCCAGCTCACCACCGGGGGTGGTAGCCAAAAACATTCAGTACTTC	.	.	TRBV18	TRBJ2-4
CSVSRGSGNTIYF	TGCAGCGTCTCCCGGGGCTCTGGAAACACCATATATTTT	.	.	TRBV29-1	TRBJ1-3
CSVQGTYGYTF	TGCAGTGTGCAGGGAACATATGGCTACACCTTC	.	.	TRBV20-1	TRBJ1-2
CASSYGADLHLEQYF	TGTGCCAGCAGTTACGGCGCGGACCTGCATCTCGAGCAGTACTTC	.	.	TRBV6-2/TRBV6-3	TRBJ2-7
CATSDSREAFF	TGTGCCACCAGTGATAGCAGGGAAGCTTTCTTT	.	.	TRBV24-1	TRBJ1-1
CSVEFRAGVQFF	TGCAGCGTTGAGTTTCGGGCGGGGGTGCAGTTCTTC	TRBD2	.	TRBV29-1	TRBJ2-1
CSVEGARGTGELFF	TGCAGCGTTGAAGGGGCTCGGGGGACCGGGGAGCTGTTTTTT	.	.	TRBV29-1	TRBJ2-2
CASSGRTGDNEQYF	TGTGCCAGCAGCGGCCGGACAGGGGACAACGAGCAGTACTTC	TRBD1	.	TRBV11-3	TRBJ2-7
CASSQRGGNEKLFF	TGTGCCAGCAGCCAGAGGGGGGGAAATGAAAAACTGTTTTTT	.	.	TRBV11-2	TRBJ1-4
CASSFRLQGVSEQYF	TGTGCCAGCAGCTTCAGATTGCAGGGGGTTAGCGAGCAGTACTTC	TRBD1	.	TRBV11-2	TRBJ2-7